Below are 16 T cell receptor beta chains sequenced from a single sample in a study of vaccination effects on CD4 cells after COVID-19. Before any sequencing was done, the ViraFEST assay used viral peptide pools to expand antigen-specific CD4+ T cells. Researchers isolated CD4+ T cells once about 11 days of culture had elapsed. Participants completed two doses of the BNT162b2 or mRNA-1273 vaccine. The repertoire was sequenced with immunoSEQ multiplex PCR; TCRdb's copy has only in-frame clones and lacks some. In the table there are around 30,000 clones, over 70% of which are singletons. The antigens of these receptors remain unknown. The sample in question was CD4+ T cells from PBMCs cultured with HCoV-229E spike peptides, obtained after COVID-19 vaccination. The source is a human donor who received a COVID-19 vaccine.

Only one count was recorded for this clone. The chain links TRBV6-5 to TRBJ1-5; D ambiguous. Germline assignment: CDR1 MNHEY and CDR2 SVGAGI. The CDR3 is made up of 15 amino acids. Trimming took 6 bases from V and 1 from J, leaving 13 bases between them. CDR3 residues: CASRTGKWSNQPQHF. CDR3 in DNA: TGTGCCAGCAGGACGGGGAAATGGAGCAATCAGCCCCAGCATTTT.

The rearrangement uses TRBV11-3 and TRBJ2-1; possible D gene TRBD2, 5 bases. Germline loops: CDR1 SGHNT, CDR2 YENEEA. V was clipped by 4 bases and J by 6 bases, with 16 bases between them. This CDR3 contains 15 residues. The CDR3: CASSSGPGGINEQFF. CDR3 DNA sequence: TGTGCCAGCAGCTCGGGCCCAGGAGGAATCAATGAGCAGTTCTTC.

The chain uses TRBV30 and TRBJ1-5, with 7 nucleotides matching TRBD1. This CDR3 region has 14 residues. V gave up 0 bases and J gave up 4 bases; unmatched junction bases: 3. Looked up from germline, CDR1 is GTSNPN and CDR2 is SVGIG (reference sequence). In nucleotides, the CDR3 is TGTGCCTGGAGTGTGACAGGGCCGAATCAGCCCCAGCATTTT. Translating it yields CAWSVTGPNQPQHF. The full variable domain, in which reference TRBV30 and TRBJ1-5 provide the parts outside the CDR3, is SQTIHQWPATLVQPVGSPLSLECTVEGTSNPNLYWYRQAAGRGLQLLFYSVGIGQISSEVPQNLSASRPQDRQFILSSKKLLLSDSGFYLCAWSVTGPNQPQHFGDGTRLSIL.

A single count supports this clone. CDR3 in amino acids: CAMGLDSTDTQYF. In nucleotides, the CDR3 is TGTGCCATGGGCTTGGATTCTACAGATACGCAGTATTTT. The chain joins TRBV10-3 to TRBJ2-3, with D unclear. V was shortened by 9 bases and J by 3 bases, with 13 bases between the two germline ends. The CDR3 length is 13 residues. The germline gives CDR1 ENHRY, CDR2 SYGVKD.

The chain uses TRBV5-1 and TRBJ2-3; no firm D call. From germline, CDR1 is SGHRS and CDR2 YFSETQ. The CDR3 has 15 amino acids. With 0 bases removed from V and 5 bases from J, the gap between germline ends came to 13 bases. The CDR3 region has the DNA TGCGCCAGCAGCTTGGAACGGCCTACGGAAGATACGCAGTATTTT. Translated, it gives CASSLERPTEDTQYF.

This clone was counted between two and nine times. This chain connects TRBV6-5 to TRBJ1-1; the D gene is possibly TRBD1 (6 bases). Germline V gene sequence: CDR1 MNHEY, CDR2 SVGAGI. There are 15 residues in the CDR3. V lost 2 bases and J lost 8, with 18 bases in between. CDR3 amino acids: CASSYRGQPRGEAFF. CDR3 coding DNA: TGTGCCAGCAGTTACCGAGGACAGCCTAGGGGAGAAGCTTTCTTT.

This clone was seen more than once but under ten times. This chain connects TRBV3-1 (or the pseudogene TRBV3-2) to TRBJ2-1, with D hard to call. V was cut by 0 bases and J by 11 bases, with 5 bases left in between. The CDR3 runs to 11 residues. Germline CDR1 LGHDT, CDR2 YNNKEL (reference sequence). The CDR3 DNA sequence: TGTGCCAGCAGCCAAGACAGAAAGCAGTTCTTC. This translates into CASSQDRKQFF.

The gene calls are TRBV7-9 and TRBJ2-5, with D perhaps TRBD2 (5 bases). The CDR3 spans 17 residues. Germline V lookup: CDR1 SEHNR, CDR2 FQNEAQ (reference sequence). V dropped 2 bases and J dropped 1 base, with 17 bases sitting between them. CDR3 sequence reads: CASSLYPRLTGQETQYF. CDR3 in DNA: TGTGCCAGCAGCTTATACCCAAGACTAACGGGCCAAGAGACCCAGTACTTC. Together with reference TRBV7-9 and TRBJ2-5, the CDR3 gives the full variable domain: DTGVSQNPRHKITKRGQNVTFRCDPISEHNRLYWYRQTLGQGPEFLTYFQNEAQLEKSRLLSDRFSAERPKGSFSTLEIQRTEQGDSAMYLCASSLYPRLTGQETQYFGPGTRLLVL.

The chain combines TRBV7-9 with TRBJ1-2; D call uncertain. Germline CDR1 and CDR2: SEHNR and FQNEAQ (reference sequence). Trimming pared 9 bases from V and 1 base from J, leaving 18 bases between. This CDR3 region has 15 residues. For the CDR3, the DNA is TGTGCCAGTAGGGCCCGGGAGATCCTTAACTATGGCTACACCTTC. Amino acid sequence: CASRAREILNYGYTF.

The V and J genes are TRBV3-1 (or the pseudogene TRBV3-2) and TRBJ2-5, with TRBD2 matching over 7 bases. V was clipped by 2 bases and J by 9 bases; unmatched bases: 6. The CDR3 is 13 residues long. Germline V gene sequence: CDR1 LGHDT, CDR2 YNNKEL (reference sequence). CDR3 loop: CASSQMTSSAQYF. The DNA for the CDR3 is TGTGCCAGCAGCCAAATGACTAGCTCGGCCCAGTACTTC.

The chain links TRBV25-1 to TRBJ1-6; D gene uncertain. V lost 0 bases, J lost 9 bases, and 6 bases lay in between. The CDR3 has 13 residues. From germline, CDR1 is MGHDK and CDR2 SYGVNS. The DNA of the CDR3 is TGTGCCAGCAGTGAATATAAGAGTTCACCCCTCCACTTT. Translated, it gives CASSEYKSSPLHF.

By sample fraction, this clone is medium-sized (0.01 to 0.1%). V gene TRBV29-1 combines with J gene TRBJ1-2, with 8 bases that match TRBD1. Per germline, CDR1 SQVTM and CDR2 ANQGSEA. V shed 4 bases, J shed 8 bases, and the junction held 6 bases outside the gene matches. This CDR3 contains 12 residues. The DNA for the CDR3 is TGCAGCGTTGCAGGGGGCGCTTACGGCTACACCTTC. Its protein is CSVAGGAYGYTF.

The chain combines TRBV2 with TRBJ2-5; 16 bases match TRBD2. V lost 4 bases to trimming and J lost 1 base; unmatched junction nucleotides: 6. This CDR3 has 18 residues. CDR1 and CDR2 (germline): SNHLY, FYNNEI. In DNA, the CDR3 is TGTGCCAGCAGTGGACCCGGGACTAGCGGGAGGGCCCAAGAGACCCAGTACTTC. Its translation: CASSGPGTSGRAQETQYF.

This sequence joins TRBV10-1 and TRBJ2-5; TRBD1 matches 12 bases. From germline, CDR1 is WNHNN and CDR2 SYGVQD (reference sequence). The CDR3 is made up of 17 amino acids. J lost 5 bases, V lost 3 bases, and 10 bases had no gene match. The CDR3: CASSDPSGTGGGETQYF. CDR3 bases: TGCGCCAGCAGTGACCCTTCCGGGACAGGGGGCGGCGAGACCCAGTACTTC.

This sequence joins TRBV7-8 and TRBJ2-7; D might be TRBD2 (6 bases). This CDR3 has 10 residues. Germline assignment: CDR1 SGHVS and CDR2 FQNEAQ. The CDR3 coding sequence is TGTGCTACGGGGGCCTACGAGCAGTACTTC. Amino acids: CATGAYEQYF.

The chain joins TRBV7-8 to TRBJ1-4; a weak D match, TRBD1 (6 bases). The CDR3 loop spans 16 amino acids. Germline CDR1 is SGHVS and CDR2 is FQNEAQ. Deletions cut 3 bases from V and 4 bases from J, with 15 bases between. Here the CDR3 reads CASSFGRGRNNEKLFF. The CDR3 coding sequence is TGTGCCAGCAGCTTCGGCAGGGGACGGAATAATGAAAAACTGTTTTTT.